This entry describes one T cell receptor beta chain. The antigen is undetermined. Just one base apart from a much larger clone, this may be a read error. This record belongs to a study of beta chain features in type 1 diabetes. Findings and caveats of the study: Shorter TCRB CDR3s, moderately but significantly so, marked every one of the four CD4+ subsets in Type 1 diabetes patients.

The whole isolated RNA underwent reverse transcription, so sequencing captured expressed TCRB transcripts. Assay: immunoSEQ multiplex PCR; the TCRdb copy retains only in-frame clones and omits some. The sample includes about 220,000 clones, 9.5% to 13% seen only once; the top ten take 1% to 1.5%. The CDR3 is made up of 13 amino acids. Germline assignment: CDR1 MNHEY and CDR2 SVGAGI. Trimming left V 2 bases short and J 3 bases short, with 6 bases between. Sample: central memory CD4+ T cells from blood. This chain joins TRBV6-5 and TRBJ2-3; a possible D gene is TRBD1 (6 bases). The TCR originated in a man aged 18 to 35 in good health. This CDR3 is CASSYTGTDTQYF. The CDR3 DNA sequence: TGTGCCAGCAGTTACACAGGGACAGATACGCAGTATTTT.